The TCR beta chain under discussion was sequenced for a study of cytomegalovirus exposure and HLA in healthy donors. Study conclusions and caveats: A classifier reportedly called cytomegalovirus status with high sensitivity and specificity.

PCR amplification relied on 60 Vbeta primers (plus 13 Jbeta primers). The data were produced by immunoSEQ multiplex PCR, yet TCRdb's version contains in-frame clones alone and is incomplete. This sample's clone table lists approximately 210,000 clones. The CDR3 has 14 residues. V lost 4 bases to trimming and J lost 5 bases, with 15 bases between them. Germline assignment: CDR1 SGDLS and CDR2 YYNGEE. As for this clone: Its antigen is currently unknown.

The sample consisted of PBMCs. The chain links TRBV9 to TRBJ2-5, with D perhaps TRBD1 (6 bases). The source of this sequence is a woman aged 30 to 39 in good health and CMV-seropositive. In nucleotides, the CDR3 is TGTGCCAGCAGCCCCGGGCAGGGGTGGGAGACCCAGTACTTC. Its translation: CASSPGQGWETQYF. Filled out from reference TRBV9 and TRBJ2-5, the complete variable domain reads DSGVTQTPKHLITATGQRVTLRCSPRSGDLSVYWYQQSLDQGLQFLIQYYNGEERAKGNILERFSAQQFPDLHSELNLSSLELGDSALYFCASSPGQGWETQYFGPGTRLLVL.